This T cell receptor beta chain was recorded in a study of blood T cell repertoires in COVID-19. Looking at the study overall: Samples of COVID-19 (acute and convalescent) were obtained from the United States, Italy and Spain. Nucleic acid was either cDNA or gDNA, and it came from T cells, B-cell-depleted T cells, or PBMCs.

Study processing details: By means of reference gene primer amplification, nucleated cell counts were estimated. Clones were sequenced by immunoSEQ multiplex PCR, and TCRdb holds only the in-frame ones, with some missing. That table supplies the V and J calls and clone size; D and trimming were determined from the DNA. Counted here are some 360,000 clones, roughly nine tenths occurring once; the ten biggest clones make up less than 5%. The CDR3 totals 17 residues. CDR1 and CDR2 (germline): SGDLS, YYNGEE. V trimming: 3 bases; J trimming: 7 bases; junction bases outside the gene matches: 14. Enrollment of patients from Seattle took place during active infection, with longitudinal follow-up.

The chain couples TRBV9 to TRBJ1-4; 8 bases are a match to TRBD1. Material for sequencing was peripheral blood. The TCR comes from a woman aged 55-75 years with COVID-19, enrolled during active disease. The CDR3 DNA follows: TGTGCCAGCAGCGAGGACAGGGAAGGGCTCGGAAGTGAAAAACTGTTTTTT. Translated: CASSEDREGLGSEKLFF.